These 16 T cell receptor beta chains came from one sample sequenced in a study of T cell changes during pregnancy in multiple sclerosis. Measured with immunoSEQ multiplex PCR; TCRdb has only the in-frame clones, and not every one. The sample lists more than 25,000 clones; nearly 90% were seen once. The specimen comprised CD8+ T cells from peripheral blood mononuclear cells, sampled in the third trimester of pregnancy. Receptor source: a female donor with multiple sclerosis, enrolled in a pregnancy study.

The chain has TRBV7-9 and TRBJ1-2; 7 bases align to TRBD1. CDR3 length equals 18 residues. Trimming took 3 bases from V and 1 from J; bases not matched to a gene: 14. Germline V gene lookup returns CDR1 SEHNR and CDR2 FQNEAQ (reference sequence). CDR3 loop: CASSFSRDRGGSNYGYTF. Written as DNA, the CDR3 is TGTGCCAGCAGCTTTTCCCGGGACAGAGGGGGGAGTAACTATGGCTACACCTTC. Full variable domain (missing parts from reference TRBV7-9 and TRBJ1-2): DTGVSQNPRHKITKRGQNVTFRCDPISEHNRLYWYRQTLGQGPEFLTYFQNEAQLEKSRLLSDRFSAERPKGSFSTLEIQRTEQGDSAMYLCASSFSRDRGGSNYGYTFGSGTRLTVV.

The chain carries TRBV9 and TRBJ2-5; a possible D gene is TRBD2 (7 bases). Between the trimmed V and J ends, which lost 0 bases and 4 bases, there was a span of 13 bases. This CDR3 is 15 amino acids long. Per germline, CDR1 SGDLS and CDR2 YYNGEE. This chain's CDR3 is CASSVGGGRRETQYF. CDR3 nucleotides: TGTGCCAGCAGCGTAGGGGGGGGGCGTCGAGAGACCCAGTACTTC. Supplemented by reference TRBV9 and TRBJ2-5, the full variable domain reads DSGVTQTPKHLITATGQRVTLRCSPRSGDLSVYWYQQSLDQGLQFLIQYYNGEERAKGNILERFSAQQFPDLHSELNLSSLELGDSALYFCASSVGGGRRETQYFGPGTRLLVL.

This chain connects TRBV7-2 to TRBJ1-1; 9 nucleotides line up with TRBD1. The trim removed 5 bases at V and 1 base at J, leaving 8 bases unmatched. CDR1 and CDR2 from the germline V gene are SGHTA and FQGNSA. The CDR3 loop spans 16 amino acids. The CDR3 bases are TGTGCCAGCAGCCGGGACAGGGAGAAGTGGAACACTGAAGCTTTCTTT. Translation gives CASSRDREKWNTEAFF.

The rearrangement joins TRBV9 to TRBJ2-1, with TRBD2 identical over 8 bases. Germline CDR1 and CDR2: SGDLS and YYNGEE. The CDR3 totals 15 residues. V shed 2 bases and J 6 bases; nucleotides not matched to a gene: 7. This CDR3 is CASSVGTSPLNEQFF. CDR3 coding DNA: TGTGCCAGCAGCGTGGGGACTAGTCCACTCAATGAGCAGTTCTTC.

The chain couples TRBV5-6 to TRBJ1-2, with D uncertain. The length of the CDR3 is 13 residues. Looked up from germline, CDR1 is SGHDT and CDR2 is YYEEEE. Deletions cut 7 bases from V and 3 bases from J, with 13 bases between. For the CDR3, the DNA is TGTGCCAGCTTCAAAGAGGGCGACTATGGCTACACCTTC. Protein: CASFKEGDYGYTF.

As for this clone: A read error may produce the germline difference seen at one junction end. The genes are TRBV5-1 and TRBJ1-2; 10 nucleotides align to TRBD1. The CDR3 has 14 residues. The germline V gene encodes CDR1 SGHRS and CDR2 YFSETQ. The CDR3 bases are TGCGCCAGCAGCTTGGGTACCGGGACAGGGGAGTTTGCCTTC. Residues: CASSLGTGTGEFAF.

This clone has just one count. The chain couples TRBV7-9 to TRBJ2-2; D might be TRBD2 (6 bases). Germline loops: CDR1 SEHNR, CDR2 FQNEAQ (reference sequence). Trimming left V 4 bases short and J 4 bases short, with 13 bases between. This CDR3 is built from 15 residues. CDR3 region: CASSSRDFSTGELFF. DNA for the CDR3: TGTGCCAGCAGCTCTCGGGACTTTTCCACCGGGGAGCTGTTTTTT.

J is TRBJ2-4 and V is TRBV9; 7 nucleotides match TRBD2. In germline, CDR1 is SGDLS, CDR2 YYNGEE. The junction had 0 bases not matched to a gene; V was cut back by 0 bases and J by 0 bases. The CDR3 totals 15 residues. CDR3 coding DNA: TGTGCCAGCAGCGTAGCGGGGGGAGCCAAAAACATTCAGTACTTC. Residues: CASSVAGGAKNIQYF.

The chain is built from TRBV7-9 and TRBJ2-7; D is possibly TRBD2 (5 bases). This CDR3 region has 12 residues. Germline V lookup: CDR1 SEHNR, CDR2 FQNEAQ (reference sequence). Trimming took 2 bases from V and 10 from J, leaving 12 bases between them. CDR3 in amino acids: CASSLFARGQYF. The DNA for the CDR3 is TGTGCCAGCAGCTTATTTGCCCGGGGTCAGTACTTC.

In DNA, the CDR3 is TGTGCCAGCAGCTTGGCCTGGCGGTCCTACGAGCAGTACTTC. This encodes CASSLAWRSYEQYF. V is TRBV5-6 and J is TRBJ2-7, with no clear D. The CDR3 extends over 14 amino acids. Between the trimmed V and J ends, which lost 0 bases and 1 base, there was a span of 8 bases. The germline CDR1 and CDR2 sequences are SGHDT and YYEEEE.

The chain employs TRBV15 and TRBJ1-1; no clear D gene. The CDR3 is made up of 15 amino acids. V shed 1 base and J shed 3 bases, with 12 bases lying between them. Germline V gene sequence: CDR1 LNHNV, CDR2 YYDKDF (reference sequence). CDR3 sequence: CATSRGAQLYTEAFF. The DNA for the CDR3 is TGTGCCACCAGCAGAGGGGCCCAGTTGTACACTGAAGCTTTCTTT.

This chain joins TRBV6-1 and TRBJ2-7; D gene uncertain. The V and J ends lost 10 bases and 6 bases respectively, with 4 bases between them. The CDR3 has 8 amino acids. The germline CDR1 and CDR2 sequences are MNHNS and SASEGT. The CDR3 DNA reads TGTGCCACTGTCGAGCAGTACTTC. Encoded protein: CATVEQYF.

The chain employs TRBV28 and TRBJ1-1; D may be TRBD1 (6 bases). The CDR3 runs to 15 residues. V lost 0 bases to trimming and J lost 2 bases, with 10 bases between them. Germline values: CDR1 MDHEN, CDR2 SYDVKM. The CDR3 DNA is TGTGCCAGCAGTTTATGGGCGGACAGAAACACTGAAGCTTTCTTT. As protein: CASSLWADRNTEAFF.

The rearrangement links TRBV28 to TRBJ2-5, with D maybe TRBD1 (6 bases). V lost 3 bases and J lost 2, with 13 bases in between. Germline lookup yields CDR1 MDHEN and CDR2 SYDVKM. This CDR3 is 15 amino acids long. This chain's CDR3 is CASSLGTGLQETQYF. The DNA for the CDR3 is TGTGCCAGCAGTTTGGGAACAGGGTTGCAAGAGACCCAGTACTTC.

The chain uses TRBV11-2 and TRBJ1-1; a possible D gene is TRBD1 (5 bases). Germline CDR1 is SGHAT and CDR2 is FQNNGV. CDR3 length equals 16 residues. V lost 4 bases, J lost 3 bases, and 18 bases lay in between. CDR3 protein: CASSSTPRRVDTEAFF. CDR3 nucleotide sequence: TGTGCCAGCAGCTCAACCCCGCGCAGGGTGGACACTGAAGCTTTCTTT.

The J gene is TRBJ1-1, the V gene TRBV7-2; D uncertain. The CDR3 is made up of 11 amino acids. V was clipped by 6 bases and J by 4 bases, with 6 bases between them. Germline V gene lookup returns CDR1 SGHTA and CDR2 FQGNSA. CDR3 region: CASRASTEAFF. The CDR3 DNA sequence: TGTGCCAGCAGAGCCTCCACTGAAGCTTTCTTT.